The T cell receptor beta chain described here comes from a study of blood T cell repertoires in COVID-19. Germline assignment: CDR1 MNHGY and CDR2 SAAAGT. With 3 bases removed from V and 7 bases from J, the gap between germline ends came to 15 bases. This CDR3 has 14 residues. Measured with immunoSEQ multiplex PCR; TCRdb has only the in-frame clones, and not every one. Of 110,000 or so clones in the sample, approximately 85% were seen once. The sample comprised peripheral blood. V usage is TRBV6-8 and J usage is TRBJ1-1; D ambiguous. The sequence derives from a woman aged 60-75 years with COVID-19, enrolled during active disease. CDR3 DNA: TGTGCCAGCAGTTATGACCCCTCGCAGGATGAAGCTTTCTTT. Translation gives CASSYDPSQDEAFF.